This TCR beta chain was sequenced during a study of pediatric ulcerative colitis. This clone was detected only a few times. Germline V lookup: CDR1 SGHNT, CDR2 YYREEE (reference sequence). The CDR3 is 14 residues long. Trimming shortened V by 0 bases and J by 5 bases, and 11 bases separated the two germline ends. One to two pinch biopsies were taken from the rectum during colonoscopy. Libraries were prepared by immunoSEQ multiplex PCR; TCRdb keeps only in-frame clonotypes and omits some of them. The profile shows about 17,000 clones, about 74% of them singletons. The source material was gut tissue. The genes are TRBV5-4 and TRBJ2-5; D perhaps matches TRBD2 (5 bases). The receptor was derived from a girl between 10 and 17 years old with moderate ulcerative colitis. CDR3 DNA: TGTGCCAGCAGCTTGGAAGCTAGCTCGGAGACCCAGTACTTC. Residues: CASSLEASSETQYF. Based on the CDR3 plus reference TRBV5-4 and TRBJ2-5, the full variable domain is ETGVTQSPTHLIKTRGQQVTLRCSSQSGHNTVSWYQQALGQGPQFIFQYYREEENGRGNFPPRFSGLQFPNYSSELNVNALELDDSALYLCASSLEASSETQYFGPGTRLLVL.